This TCR beta chain was sequenced for a study of Tregs in tolerant kidney transplant recipients. Sequencing used immunoSEQ multiplex PCR; TCRdb keeps in-frame clones, though not all of them. The repertoire holds nearly 95,000 clones, with roughly 93% as singletons. Whole-study results and caveats: Donor-specific Treg expansion exceeded global Treg expansion in tolerant patients, suggesting antigen drive.

Concerning this clone itself: Its antigen is still unknown.

Sequenced material: CD4+ T cells from blood, taken before the transplant. The sequence was obtained from a human donor who received a combined kidney and bone marrow transplant.

The CDR3 sequence is CASSFRVQGAHNEQFF. As DNA, the CDR3 is TGTGCCAGCAGCTTTCGGGTGCAGGGGGCTCATAATGAGCAGTTCTTC. The V gene is TRBV5-4, the J gene TRBJ2-1; 8 bases map to TRBD1. The CDR3 is 16 amino acids. Germline CDR1 is SGHNT and CDR2 is YYREEE (reference sequence). Trimming at V came to 2 bases and at J to 7 bases, leaving 11 bases not matched to a gene.